These 2 T cell receptor beta chains came from one sample sequenced in a study of cytomegalovirus exposure and HLA in healthy donors. The primer mix had 60 Vbeta and 13 Jbeta primers. Clones were read by immunoSEQ multiplex PCR, and TCRdb kept only the in-frame ones, dropping some. The data show around 120,000 clones, roughly 79% seen once. The sample comprised PBMCs. The origin of the receptors is a woman younger than 45 in good health and CMV-seronegative.

The V and J genes are TRBV5-4 and TRBJ2-2, with TRBD2 as a possible D gene (6 bases). V was shortened by 0 bases and J by 4 bases, with 19 bases between the two germline ends. The CDR3 is 18 residues long. In germline, CDR1 is SGHNT, CDR2 YYREEE (reference sequence). CDR3: CASSLVGGDGRVTGELFF. For the CDR3, the DNA is TGTGCCAGCAGCTTGGTGGGGGGTGATGGGAGAGTCACCGGGGAGCTGTTTTTT.

The chain carries TRBV9 and TRBJ1-2; TRBD1 matches 8 bases. V trimming: 0 bases; J trimming: 4 bases; junction bases outside the gene matches: 5. The germline V gene encodes CDR1 SGDLS and CDR2 YYNGEE. The CDR3 contains 15 residues. CDR3 loop: CASSVEAGGGYGYTF. The CDR3, as DNA: TGTGCCAGCAGCGTAGAGGCAGGGGGCGGCTATGGCTACACCTTC.